Below, one T cell receptor beta chain is given with its context. These data originate in a study of control samples from healthy donors and cancer patients. Clones were read by immunoSEQ multiplex PCR, and TCRdb kept only the in-frame ones, dropping some. The profile covers more than 150,000 clones, with about 94% appearing a single time and under 2.5% taken by the ten largest. There are 14 residues in the CDR3. Germline assignment: CDR1 MNHEY and CDR2 SVGAGI. After removal of 5 bases from V and 5 bases from J, the junction contained 7 bases not matched to a gene. This receptor was taken from a man aged 50-59 years in good health. This chain connects TRBV6-5 to TRBJ2-5, with 8 bases lining up with TRBD2. Material: blood. The CDR3 sequence: CASSIRTSWETQYF. CDR3 nucleotide sequence: TGTGCCAGCAGTATCCGGACTAGCTGGGAGACCCAGTACTTC.